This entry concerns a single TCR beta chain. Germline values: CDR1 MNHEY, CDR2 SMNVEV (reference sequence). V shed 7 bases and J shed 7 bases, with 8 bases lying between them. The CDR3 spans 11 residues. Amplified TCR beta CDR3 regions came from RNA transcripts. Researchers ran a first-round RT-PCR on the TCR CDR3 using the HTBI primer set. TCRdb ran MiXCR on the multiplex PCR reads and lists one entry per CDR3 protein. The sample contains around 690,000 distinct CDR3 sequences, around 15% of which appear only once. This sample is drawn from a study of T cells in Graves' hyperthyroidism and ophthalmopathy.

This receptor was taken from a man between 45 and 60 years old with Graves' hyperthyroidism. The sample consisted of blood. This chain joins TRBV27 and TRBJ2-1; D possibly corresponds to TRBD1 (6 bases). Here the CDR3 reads CASNRGNEQFF. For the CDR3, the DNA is TGTGCCAGCAATAGGGGGAATGAGCAGTTCTTC.